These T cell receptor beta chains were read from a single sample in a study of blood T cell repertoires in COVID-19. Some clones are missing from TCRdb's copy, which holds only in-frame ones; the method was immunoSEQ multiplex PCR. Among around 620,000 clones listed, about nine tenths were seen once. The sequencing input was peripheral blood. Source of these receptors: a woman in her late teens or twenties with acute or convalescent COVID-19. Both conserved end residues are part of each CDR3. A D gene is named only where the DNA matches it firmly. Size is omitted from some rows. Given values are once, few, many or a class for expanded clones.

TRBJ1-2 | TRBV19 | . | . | CASSQRLYGYTF | TGTGCCAGTAGTCAGAGACTTTATGGCTACACCTTC
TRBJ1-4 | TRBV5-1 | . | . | CASSRQPPNEKLFF | TGCGCCAGCAGCCGACAGCCGCCTAATGAAAAACTGTTTTTT
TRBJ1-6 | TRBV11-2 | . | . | CASSLSWEGGSLHF | TGTGCCAGCAGCTTAAGCTGGGAAGGGGGATCCCTCCACTTT
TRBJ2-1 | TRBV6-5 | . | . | CASSLTGNPYNEQFF | TGTGCCAGCAGCCTCACCGGGAACCCATACAATGAGCAGTTCTTC
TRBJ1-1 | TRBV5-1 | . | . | CASSAGLGAFF | TGCGCCAGCAGCGCGGGACTGGGAGCTTTCTTT
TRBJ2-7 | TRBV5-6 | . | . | CASSLGSSPPFEQYF | TGTGCCAGCAGCTTGGGGTCTAGCCCTCCATTCGAGCAGTACTTC
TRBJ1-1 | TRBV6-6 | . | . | CASSYSRGGTEAFF | TGTGCCAGCAGTTACTCGAGGGGGGGAACTGAAGCTTTCTTT
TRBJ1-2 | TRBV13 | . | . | CASSLFMDTSRGGYTF | TGTGCCAGCAGCTTATTCATGGACACCTCTAGAGGTGGCTACACCTTC
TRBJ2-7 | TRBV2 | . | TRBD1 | CASRDRERSYEQYF | TGTGCCAGCCGAGACAGGGAACGCTCCTACGAGCAGTACTTC
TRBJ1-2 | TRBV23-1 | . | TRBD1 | CASSQLRGPLF | TGCGCCAGCAGTCAATTGAGGGGGCCCCTCTTC
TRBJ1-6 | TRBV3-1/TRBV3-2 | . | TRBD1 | CASSQQWDSNSPLHF | TGTGCCAGCAGCCAACAGTGGGACAGTAATTCACCCCTCCACTTT
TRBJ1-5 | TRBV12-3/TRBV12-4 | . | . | CASSRTDNQPQHF | TGTGCCAGCAGTAGGACAGACAATCAGCCCCAGCATTTT
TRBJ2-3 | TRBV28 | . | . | CASSLGGADTQYF | TGTGCCAGCAGTTTAGGAGGGGCGGATACGCAGTATTTT
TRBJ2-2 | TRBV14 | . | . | CASSLSGNTGELFF | TGTGCCAGCAGCCTTTCGGGGAACACCGGGGAGCTGTTTTTT
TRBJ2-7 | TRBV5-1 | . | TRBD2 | CASSLVAGGTYEQYF | TGCGCCAGCAGCTTGGTGGCGGGGGGAACCTACGAGCAGTACTTC
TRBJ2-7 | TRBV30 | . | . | CAWRGPPAYEQYF | TGTGCCTGGAGGGGGCCCCCTGCCTACGAGCAGTACTTC
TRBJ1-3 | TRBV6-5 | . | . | CASSYSAGGNTIYF | TGTGCCAGCAGTTACTCGGCCGGGGGAAACACCATATATTTT
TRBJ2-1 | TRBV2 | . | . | CASSERQRPNNEQFF | TGTGCCAGCAGTGAACGGCAGCGACCCAACAATGAGCAGTTCTTC
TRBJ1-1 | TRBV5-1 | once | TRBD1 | CASSRSSRDSTEAFF | TGCGCCAGCAGCAGAAGTTCCCGGGACAGCACTGAAGCTTTCTTT
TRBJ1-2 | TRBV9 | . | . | CASSGPGHKVNNYGYTF | TGTGCCAGCAGCGGCCCGGGACACAAAGTCAATAACTATGGCTACACCTTC
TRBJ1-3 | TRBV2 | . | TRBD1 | CASSGDRGVYGNTIYF | TGTGCCAGCAGTGGGGACAGGGGGGTATATGGAAACACCATATATTTT
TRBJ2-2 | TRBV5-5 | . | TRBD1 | CASSPSSGGPNTGELFF | TGTGCCAGCAGCCCATCTTCAGGGGGTCCCAACACCGGGGAGCTGTTTTTT
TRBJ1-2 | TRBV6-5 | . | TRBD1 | CASTRGQGRATF | TGTGCCAGCACCCGGGGACAGGGTCGGGCCACCTTC
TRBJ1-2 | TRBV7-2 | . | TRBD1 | CASSLGQTNYGYTF | TGTGCCAGCAGCTTGGGACAGACTAACTATGGCTACACCTTC
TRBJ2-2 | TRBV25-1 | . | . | CASSLRGSGELFF | TGTGCCAGCAGTCTCAGGGGTAGCGGGGAGCTGTTTTTT
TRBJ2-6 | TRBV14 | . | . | CASTSGEGLGGANVLTF | TGTGCCAGCACCTCCGGAGAGGGTTTAGGTGGGGCCAACGTCCTGACTTTC
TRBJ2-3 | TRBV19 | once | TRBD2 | CASSPTSGGLTDTQYF | TGTGCCAGTAGCCCGACTAGCGGGGGCCTCACAGATACGCAGTATTTT
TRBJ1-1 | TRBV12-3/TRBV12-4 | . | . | CASRQGRNTEAFF | TGTGCCAGCAGACAAGGGAGGAACACTGAAGCTTTCTTT
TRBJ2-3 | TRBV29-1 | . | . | CSVMPGTDTQYF | TGCAGCGTCATGCCAGGTACAGATACGCAGTATTTT
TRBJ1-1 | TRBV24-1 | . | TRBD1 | CATSDGQGLSTEAFF | TGTGCCACCAGTGATGGACAGGGTTTGAGCACTGAAGCTTTCTTT
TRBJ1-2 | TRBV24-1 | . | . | CATSDLQGRCTF | TGTGCCACCAGTGACCTACAGGGAAGGTGCACCTTC
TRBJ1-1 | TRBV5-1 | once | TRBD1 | CASSGLTGGTEAFF | TGCGCCAGCAGCGGGTTGACAGGGGGCACTGAAGCTTTCTTT
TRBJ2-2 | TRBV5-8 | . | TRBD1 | CASSSSRDRVVSTGELFF | TGTGCCAGCAGCTCCTCCCGGGACAGGGTAGTGAGCACCGGGGAGCTGTTTTTT
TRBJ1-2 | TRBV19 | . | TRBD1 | CASNPTGGLLNYGYTF | TGTGCCAGTAATCCTACAGGGGGTCTCCTTAACTATGGCTACACCTTC
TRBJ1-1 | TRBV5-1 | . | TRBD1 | CASRLTGTANTEAFF | TGCGCCAGCAGACTAACCGGGACAGCGAACACTGAAGCTTTCTTT
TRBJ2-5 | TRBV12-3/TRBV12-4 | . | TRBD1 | CASRETGEETQYF | TGTGCCAGCAGGGAGACAGGGGAAGAGACCCAGTACTTC
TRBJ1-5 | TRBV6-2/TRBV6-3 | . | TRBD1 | CASSSLGQTILSNQPQHF | TGTGCCAGCAGTTCCTTGGGACAGACTATCTTAAGCAATCAGCCCCAGCATTTT
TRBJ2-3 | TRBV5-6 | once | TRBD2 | CASRGLAGARGHTDTQYF | TGTGCCAGCAGGGGACTAGCGGGGGCCAGGGGTCACACAGATACGCAGTATTTT
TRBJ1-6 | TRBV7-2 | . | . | CASSLGQGLYNSPLHF | TGTGCCAGCAGCTTAGGGCAGGGTCTTTATAATTCACCCCTCCACTTT
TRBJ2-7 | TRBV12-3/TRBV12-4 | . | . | CASSSQGWQYF | TGTGCCAGCAGTTCACAGGGATGGCAGTACTTC
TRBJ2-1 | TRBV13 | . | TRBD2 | CATERLAGADYNEQFF | TGTGCCACCGAGAGACTAGCGGGGGCCGACTACAATGAGCAGTTCTTC
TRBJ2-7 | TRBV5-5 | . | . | CASSPRGAPSYEQYF | TGTGCCAGCAGCCCCAGGGGGGCCCCCTCCTACGAGCAGTACTTC
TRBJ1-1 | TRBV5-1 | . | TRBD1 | CASRGTGFTEAFF | TGCGCCAGCCGCGGGACAGGGTTCACTGAAGCTTTCTTT
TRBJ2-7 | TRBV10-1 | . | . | CASSEAHRASSYEQYF | TGCGCCAGCAGTGAGGCCCACAGGGCTTCTAGCTACGAGCAGTACTTC
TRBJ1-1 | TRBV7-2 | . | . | CASSLFPGGTEAFF | TGTGCCAGCAGCCTCTTCCCCGGAGGGACTGAAGCTTTCTTT
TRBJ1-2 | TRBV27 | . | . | CASSFGKNYGYTF | TGTGCCAGCAGTTTTGGCAAGAACTATGGCTACACCTTC
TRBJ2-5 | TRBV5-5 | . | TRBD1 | CASSLGQGSPSSETQYF | TGTGCCAGCAGCCTCGGACAGGGGTCCCCTAGCAGCGAGACCCAGTACTTC
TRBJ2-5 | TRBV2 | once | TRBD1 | CASGGTGGRETQYF | TGTGCCAGCGGGGGTACAGGGGGTAGAGAGACCCAGTACTTC
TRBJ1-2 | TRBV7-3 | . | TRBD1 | CASSPTDRGYGYTF | TGTGCCAGCAGCCCAACCGACAGGGGTTATGGCTACACCTTC
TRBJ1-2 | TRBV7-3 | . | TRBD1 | CASSLGQGDGYTF | TGTGCCAGCAGCTTAGGGCAGGGGGATGGCTACACCTTC
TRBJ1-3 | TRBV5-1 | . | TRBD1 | CASSLARDSSSGNTIYF | TGCGCCAGCAGCTTGGCAAGGGACAGCAGCTCTGGAAACACCATATATTTT
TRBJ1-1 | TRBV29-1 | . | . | CSVSIQGNTEAFF | TGCAGCGTTTCCATCCAGGGGAACACTGAAGCTTTCTTT
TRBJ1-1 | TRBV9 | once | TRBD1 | CASSEHRGPNTEAFF | TGTGCCAGCAGCGAACACAGGGGCCCTAACACTGAAGCTTTCTTT
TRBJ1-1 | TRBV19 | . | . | CASSVKLMNTEAFF | TGTGCCAGTAGCGTCAAGCTCATGAACACTGAAGCTTTCTTT
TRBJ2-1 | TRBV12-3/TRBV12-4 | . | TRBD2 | CASTPGGNEQFF | TGTGCCAGCACCCCGGGGGGCAATGAGCAGTTCTTC
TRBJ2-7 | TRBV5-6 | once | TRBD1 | CASSTPQGADEQYF | TGTGCCAGCAGCACCCCACAGGGGGCGGACGAGCAGTACTTC
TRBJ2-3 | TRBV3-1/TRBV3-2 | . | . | CASSQGSSSTDTQYF | TGTGCCAGCAGCCAGGGCAGCTCTAGCACAGATACGCAGTATTTT
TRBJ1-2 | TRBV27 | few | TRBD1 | CASSRGQGAGGYGYTF | TGTGCCAGCAGCCGCGGACAGGGGGCAGGGGGGTATGGCTACACCTTC
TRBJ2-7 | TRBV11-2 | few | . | CASSMTRTSWEQYF | TGTGCCAGCAGTATGACTAGAACCTCGTGGGAGCAGTACTTC
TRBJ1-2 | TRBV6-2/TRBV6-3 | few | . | CASSYSGPSYGYTF | TGTGCCAGCAGTTACTCTGGGCCAAGCTATGGCTACACCTTC